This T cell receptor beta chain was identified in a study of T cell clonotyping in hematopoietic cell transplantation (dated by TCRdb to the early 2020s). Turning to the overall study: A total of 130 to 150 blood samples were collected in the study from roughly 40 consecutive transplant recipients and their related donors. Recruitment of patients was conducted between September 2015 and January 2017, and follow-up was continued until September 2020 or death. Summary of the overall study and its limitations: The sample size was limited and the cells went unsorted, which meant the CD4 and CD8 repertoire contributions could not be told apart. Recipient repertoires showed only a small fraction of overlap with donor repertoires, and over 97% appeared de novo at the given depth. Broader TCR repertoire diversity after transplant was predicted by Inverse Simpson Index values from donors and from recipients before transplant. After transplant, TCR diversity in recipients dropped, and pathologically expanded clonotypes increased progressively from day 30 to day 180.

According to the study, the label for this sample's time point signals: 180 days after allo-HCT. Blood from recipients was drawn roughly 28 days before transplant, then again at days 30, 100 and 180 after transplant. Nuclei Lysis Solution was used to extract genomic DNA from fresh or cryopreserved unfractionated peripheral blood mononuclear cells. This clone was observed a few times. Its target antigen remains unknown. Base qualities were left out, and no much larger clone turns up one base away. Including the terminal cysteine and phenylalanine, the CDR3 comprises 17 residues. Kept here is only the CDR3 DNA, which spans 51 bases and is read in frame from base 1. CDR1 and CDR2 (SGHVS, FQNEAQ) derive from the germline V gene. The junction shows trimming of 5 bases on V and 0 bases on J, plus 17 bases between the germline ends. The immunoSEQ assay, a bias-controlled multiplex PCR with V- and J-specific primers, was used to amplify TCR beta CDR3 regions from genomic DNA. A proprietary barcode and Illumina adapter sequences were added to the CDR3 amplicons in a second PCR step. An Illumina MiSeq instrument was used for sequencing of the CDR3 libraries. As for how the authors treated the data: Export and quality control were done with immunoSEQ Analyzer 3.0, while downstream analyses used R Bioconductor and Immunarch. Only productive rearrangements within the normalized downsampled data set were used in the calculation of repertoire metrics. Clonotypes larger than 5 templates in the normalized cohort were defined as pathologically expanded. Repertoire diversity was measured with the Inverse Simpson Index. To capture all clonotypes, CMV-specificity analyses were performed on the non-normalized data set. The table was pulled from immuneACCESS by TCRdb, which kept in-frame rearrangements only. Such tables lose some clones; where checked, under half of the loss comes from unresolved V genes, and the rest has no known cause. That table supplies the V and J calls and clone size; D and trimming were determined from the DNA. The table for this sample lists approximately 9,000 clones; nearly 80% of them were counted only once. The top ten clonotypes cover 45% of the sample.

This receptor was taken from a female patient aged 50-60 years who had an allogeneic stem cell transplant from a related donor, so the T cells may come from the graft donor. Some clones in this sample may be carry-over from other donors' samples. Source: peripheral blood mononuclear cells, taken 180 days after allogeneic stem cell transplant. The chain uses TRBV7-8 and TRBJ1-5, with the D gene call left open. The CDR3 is CASSLRTVTYSNQPQHF. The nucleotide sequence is TGTGCCAGCAGCCTCAGGACCGTGACGTATAGCAATCAGCCCCAGCATTTT.